The sequence of this T cell receptor (beta chain) was determined in a study of blood T cell repertoires in COVID-19. Overall study context: Nucleic acid was either cDNA or gDNA, and it came from T cells, B-cell-depleted T cells, or PBMCs.

The CDR3 consists of 14 residues. Looked up from germline, CDR1 is SGHNT and CDR2 is YYREEE (reference sequence). Trimming shortened V by 4 bases and J by 0 bases, and 9 bases separated the two germline ends. About this clone itself: This sample includes further DNA sequences coding for the same CDR3.

The table came from immunoSEQ multiplex PCR; TCRdb's copy has only in-frame clones and leaves some out. The sample contains hundreds of thousands of clones, 75% to 90% of which appear only once. Enrolled during active infection, Seattle patients were then followed longitudinally. The specimen was peripheral blood. The chain combines TRBV5-4 with TRBJ2-3, with D possibly being TRBD2 (6 bases). The receptor was isolated from a woman aged 55 to 70 with COVID-19, enrolled during active disease. The CDR3 DNA reads TGTGCCAGCAGCCCTGGGACTAGCACAGATACGCAGTATTTT. Translated: CASSPGTSTDTQYF.